This T cell receptor beta chain appears in the sequencing data of a study of PD-1 blockade in classical Hodgkin lymphoma. Study results and limitations: Undefined causes, possibly disease activity or prior therapy, underlie the repertoire differences. Compared with baseline, CD4+ but not CD8+ TCR diversity had risen significantly by C4D1. Relapsed/refractory patients reportedly had the lowest baseline TCR diversity, below newly diagnosed patients, who were below healthy donors.

In the case of this clone: Its antigen is not known.

The method was immunoSEQ multiplex PCR; TCRdb's version includes in-frame clones alone and lacks a portion of them. Among 9,000 or so clones listed, around nine tenths were seen once. Sample time point: cycle 4 day 1 (C4D1), after more than five weeks of nivolumab. In every patient, relapse followed autologous stem cell transplantation, while exposure to brentuximab vedotin differed. Sequenced material: peripheral blood mononuclear cells (PBMCs), taken before the fourth cycle of nivolumab. The origin of this receptor is a human donor with classical Hodgkin lymphoma.

The CDR3 region has the DNA TGTGCCAGCAGCGGGACAGGGTCTATAAGGAATACGCAGTATTTT. This translates into CASSGTGSIRNTQYF. V is TRBV5-8 and J is TRBJ2-3; 9 bases are a match to TRBD1. Trimming at V came to 4 bases and at J to 7 bases, leaving 10 bases not matched to a gene. The CDR3 is made up of 15 amino acids. Germline-derived CDR1 and CDR2 are SGHTS and YDEGEE.